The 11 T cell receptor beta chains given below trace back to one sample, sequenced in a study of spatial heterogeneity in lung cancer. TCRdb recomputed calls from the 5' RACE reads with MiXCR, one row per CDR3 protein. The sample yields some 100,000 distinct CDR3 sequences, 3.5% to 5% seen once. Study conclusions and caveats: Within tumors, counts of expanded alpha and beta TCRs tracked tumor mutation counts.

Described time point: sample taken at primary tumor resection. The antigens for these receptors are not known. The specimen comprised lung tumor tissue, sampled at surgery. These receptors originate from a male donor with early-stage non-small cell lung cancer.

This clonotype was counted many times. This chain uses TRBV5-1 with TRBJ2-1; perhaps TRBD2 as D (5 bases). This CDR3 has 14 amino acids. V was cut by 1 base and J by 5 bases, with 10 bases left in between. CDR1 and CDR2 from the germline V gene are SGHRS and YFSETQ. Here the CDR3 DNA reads TGCGCCAGCAGCTTGAGAAGCGGAAACAATGAGCAGTTCTTC. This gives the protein CASSLRSGNNEQFF.

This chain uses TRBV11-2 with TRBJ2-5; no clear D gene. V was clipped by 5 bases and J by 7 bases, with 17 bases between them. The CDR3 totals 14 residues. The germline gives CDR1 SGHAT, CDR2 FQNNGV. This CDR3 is CASSTQGAARTQYF. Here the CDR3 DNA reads TGTGCCAGCAGCACCCAAGGCGCCGCCCGGACCCAGTACTTC.

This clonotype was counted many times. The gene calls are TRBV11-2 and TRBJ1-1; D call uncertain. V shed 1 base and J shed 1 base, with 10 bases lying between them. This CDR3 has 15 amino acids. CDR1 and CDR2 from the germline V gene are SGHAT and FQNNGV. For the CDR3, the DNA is TGTGCCAGCAGCTTAGTCTTATTCCAGAACACTGAAGCTTTCTTT. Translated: CASSLVLFQNTEAFF.

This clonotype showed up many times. Here the CDR3 DNA reads TGTGCCAGCACCCGAGGGGGGCAAGAGACCCAGTACTTC. It yields the protein CASTRGGQETQYF. The rearrangement uses TRBV2 and TRBJ2-5; the D call may be TRBD1 or TRBD2 (6 bases each). This CDR3 is 13 amino acids long. Trimming took off 7 bases at V and 2 bases at J, with 11 bases between the two ends. Germline V gene data show CDR1 as SNHLY and CDR2 as FYNNEI.

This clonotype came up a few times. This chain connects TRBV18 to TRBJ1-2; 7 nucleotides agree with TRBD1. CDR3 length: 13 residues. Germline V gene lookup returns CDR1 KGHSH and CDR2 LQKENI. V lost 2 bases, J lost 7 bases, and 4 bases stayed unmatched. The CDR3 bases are TGTGCCAGCTCACCAGACAGGGTGGCTGGCTACACCTTC. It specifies CASSPDRVAGYTF. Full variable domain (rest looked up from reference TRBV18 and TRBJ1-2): NAGVMQNPRHLVRRRGQEARLRCSPMKGHSHVYWYRQLPEEGLKFMVYLQKENIIDESGMPKERFSAEFPKEGPSILRIQQVVRGDSAAYFCASSPDRVAGYTFGSGTRLTVV.

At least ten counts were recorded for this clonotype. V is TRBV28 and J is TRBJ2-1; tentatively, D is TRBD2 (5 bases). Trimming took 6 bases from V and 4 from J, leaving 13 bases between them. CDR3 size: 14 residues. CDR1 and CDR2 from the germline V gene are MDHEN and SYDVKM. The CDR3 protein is CASSLAAYYNEQFF. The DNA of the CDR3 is TGTGCCAGCAGCCTAGCTGCTTATTACAATGAGCAGTTCTTC.

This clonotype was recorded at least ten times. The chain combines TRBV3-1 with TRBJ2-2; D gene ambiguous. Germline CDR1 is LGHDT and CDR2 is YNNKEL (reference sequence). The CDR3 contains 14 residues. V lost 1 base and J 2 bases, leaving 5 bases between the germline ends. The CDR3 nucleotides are TGTGCCAGCAGCCAAGGGGGTAACACCGGGGAGCTGTTTTTT. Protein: CASSQGGNTGELFF.

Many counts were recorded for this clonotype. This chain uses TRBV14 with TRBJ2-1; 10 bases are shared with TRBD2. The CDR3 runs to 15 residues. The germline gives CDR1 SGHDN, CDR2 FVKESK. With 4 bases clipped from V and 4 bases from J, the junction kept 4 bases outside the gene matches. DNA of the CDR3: TGTGCCAGCAGCCTACTAGCGGGAAAATACAATGAGCAGTTCTTC. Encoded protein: CASSLLAGKYNEQFF.

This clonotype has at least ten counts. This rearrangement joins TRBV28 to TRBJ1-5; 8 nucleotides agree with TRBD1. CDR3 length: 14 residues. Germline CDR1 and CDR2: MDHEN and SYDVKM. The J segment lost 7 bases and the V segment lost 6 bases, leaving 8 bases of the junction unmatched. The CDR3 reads CASSSTGVRQPQHF. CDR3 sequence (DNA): TGTGCCAGCAGCTCGACAGGGGTTCGGCAGCCCCAGCATTTT. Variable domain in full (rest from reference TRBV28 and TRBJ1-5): DVKVTQSSRYLVKRTGEKVFLECVQDMDHENMFWYRQDPGLGLRLIYFSYDVKMKEKGDIPEGYSVSREKKERFSLILESASTNQTSMYLCASSSTGVRQPQHFGDGTRLSIL.

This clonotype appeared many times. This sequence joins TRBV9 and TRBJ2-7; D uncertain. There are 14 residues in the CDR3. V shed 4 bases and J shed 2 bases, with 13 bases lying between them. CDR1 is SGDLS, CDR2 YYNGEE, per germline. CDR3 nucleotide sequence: TGTGCCAGCAGCTTCAGCGATAACGCCTACGAGCAGTACTTC. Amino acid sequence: CASSFSDNAYEQYF.

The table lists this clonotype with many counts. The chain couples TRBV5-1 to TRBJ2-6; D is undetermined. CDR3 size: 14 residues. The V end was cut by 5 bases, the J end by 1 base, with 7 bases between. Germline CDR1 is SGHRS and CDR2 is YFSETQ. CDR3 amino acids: CASRTRSGANVLTF. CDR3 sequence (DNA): TGCGCCAGCAGAACCCGATCTGGGGCCAACGTCCTGACTTTC.